What follows are 8 T cell receptor beta chains derived from one specimen sequenced in a study of blood T cell repertoires in COVID-19. The table came from immunoSEQ multiplex PCR; TCRdb's copy has only in-frame clones and leaves some out. The repertoire holds about 140,000 clones, with roughly 86% as singletons. Sequenced material: peripheral blood. These receptors came from a middle-aged man with active or convalescent COVID-19.

The chain couples TRBV24-1 to TRBJ2-7, with 7 bases identical to TRBD1. CDR1 KGHDR and CDR2 SFDVKD come from the germline V gene. The CDR3 sequence is 15 residues long. Trimming cost V 3 bases and J 4 bases; bases outside gene matches: 8. The CDR3 spells CATSDPEGQPYEQYF. The CDR3 bases are TGTGCCACCAGTGATCCCGAGGGACAGCCTTACGAGCAGTACTTC.

J is TRBJ1-5 and V is TRBV6-5; TRBD1 is a possible D gene (5 bases). The V and J ends lost 6 bases and 9 bases respectively, with 18 bases between them. The CDR3 consists of 14 residues. Germline V gene data show CDR1 as MNHEY and CDR2 as SVGAGI. The CDR3 region is CASRPSTALVPQHF. The CDR3 nucleotides read TGTGCCAGCAGACCCTCGACAGCGCTGGTGCCCCAGCATTTT.

The chain employs TRBV7-3 and TRBJ2-3, with D hard to call. Germline assignment: CDR1 SGHTA and CDR2 FQGTGA. The CDR3 is made up of 14 amino acids. The V gene lost 0 bases and the J gene lost 0 bases, with 4 bases spanning the gap. The CDR3 DNA sequence: TGTGCCAGCAGCTTAACAGCTAGCACAGATACGCAGTATTTT. Its translation is CASSLTASTDTQYF.

The chain has TRBV28 and TRBJ2-1, with 14 bases lining up with TRBD2. Germline CDR1 MDHEN, CDR2 SYDVKM. The trim removed 5 bases at V and 7 bases at J, leaving 19 bases unmatched. The CDR3 length is 20 residues. CDR3 region: CASSQTGTSGRGWKWNEQFF. The CDR3 DNA reads TGTGCCAGCAGTCAAACCGGGACTAGCGGGAGAGGGTGGAAATGGAATGAGCAGTTCTTC.

The chain uses TRBV5-4 and TRBJ1-1; TRBD1 might be the D (5 bases). The CDR3 has 16 residues. The germline V and J ends were trimmed by 0 bases and 7 bases, with 19 bases remaining between them. Germline V gene sequence: CDR1 SGHNT, CDR2 YYREEE (reference sequence). The CDR3 DNA follows: TGTGCCAGCAGCTTGGGGGGCGCAGTCACCGCCCTTGAAGCTTTCTTT. Its translation: CASSLGGAVTALEAFF.

This clone occurred once. In DNA, the CDR3 is TGTGCCAGCAGTGAACGGTGGGGGGAGCTGTTTTTT. It translates to CASSERWGELFF. The V gene is TRBV25-1, the J gene TRBJ2-2, with D unresolved. CDR3 length: 12 residues. V lost 2 bases and J lost 8, with 6 bases in between. From germline, CDR1 is MGHDK and CDR2 SYGVNS.

The chain combines TRBV19 with TRBJ2-7; possible D gene TRBD2, 5 bases. Germline values: CDR1 LNHDA, CDR2 SQIVND (reference sequence). V dropped 6 bases and J dropped 2 bases, with 17 bases sitting between them. The CDR3 runs to 15 residues. This chain's CDR3 is CASSPGSLAPYEQYF. Written as DNA, the CDR3 is TGTGCCAGTAGCCCGGGGAGTCTAGCCCCCTACGAGCAGTACTTC.

The V and J genes are TRBV11-2 and TRBJ2-7; possibly TRBD2 for D (6 bases). V gave up 1 base and J gave up 6 bases, with 10 bases separating them. The CDR3 spans 13 residues. Germline lookup yields CDR1 SGHAT and CDR2 FQNNGV. CDR3: CASSLGLVGEQYF. CDR3 bases: TGTGCCAGCAGCTTAGGACTAGTTGGCGAGCAGTACTTC.